These 9 T cell receptor beta chains came from one sample sequenced in a study of blood T cell repertoires in COVID-19. Libraries were prepared by immunoSEQ multiplex PCR; TCRdb keeps only in-frame clonotypes and omits some of them. Of roughly 87,000 clones in the sample, roughly 83% were seen once. Sequencing was carried out using peripheral blood. The receptors derive from a woman aged 55-70 years with acute or convalescent COVID-19.

This clone was seen many times. The chain links TRBV5-1 to TRBJ1-3; tentative D call: TRBD1 (5 bases). With 0 bases removed from V and 4 bases from J, the gap between germline ends came to 8 bases. In germline, CDR1 is SGHRS, CDR2 YFSETQ. The CDR3 is 14 residues long. CDR3 loop: CASSLERGGNTIYF. The DNA of the CDR3 is TGCGCCAGCAGCTTGGAAAGGGGAGGAAACACCATATATTTT. The variable domain in full, completed from reference TRBV5-1 and TRBJ1-3, reads KAGVTQTPRYLIKTRGQQVTLSCSPISGHRSVSWYQQTPGQGLQFLFEYFSETQRNKGNFPGRFSGRQFSNSRSEMNVSTLELGDSALYLCASSLERGGNTIYFGEGSWLTVV.

The rearrangement joins TRBV2 to TRBJ1-4, with D perhaps matching TRBD1 (5 bases). The CDR3 is made up of 15 amino acids. Trimming removed 1 base from V and 4 bases from J, with 10 bases in between. CDR1 and CDR2 (germline): SNHLY, FYNNEI. The CDR3 DNA sequence: TGTGCCAGCAGTGAAGGGGGCACCTATAATGAAAAACTGTTTTTT. This gives the protein CASSEGGTYNEKLFF.

The J gene is TRBJ1-6, the V gene TRBV30; D is undetermined. Looked up from germline, CDR1 is GTSNPN and CDR2 is SVGIG (reference sequence). The CDR3 sequence is 13 residues long. V lost 4 bases and J lost 6, with 10 bases in between. This CDR3 reads CAWNVQFNSPLHF. The CDR3 region has the DNA TGTGCCTGGAATGTACAGTTTAATTCACCCCTCCACTTT.

This clone was seen only once. This chain joins TRBV6-5 and TRBJ2-7; D is uncertain. This CDR3 comprises 12 residues. V dropped 7 bases and J dropped 2 bases, with 9 bases sitting between them. Germline V gene sequence: CDR1 MNHEY, CDR2 SVGAGI. The CDR3 nucleotides read TGTGCCAGCAACTTACAGCCCTACGAGCAGTACTTC. As protein: CASNLQPYEQYF.

The chain links TRBV2 to TRBJ1-1, with D perhaps TRBD1 (6 bases). The CDR3 runs 13 residues. The ends were cut back, 3 bases at V and 6 bases at J, with 11 bases in the middle. CDR1 and CDR2 from the germline V gene are SNHLY and FYNNEI. The CDR3, as DNA: TGTGCCAGCAGTGACAGGGGTCGGTCTGAAGCTTTCTTT. Translating gives CASSDRGRSEAFF. The full variable domain, its missing parts supplied by reference TRBV2 and TRBJ1-1, is EPEVTQTPSHQVTQMGQEVILRCVPISNHLYFYWYRQILGQKVEFLVSFYNNEISEKSEIFDDQFSVERPDGSNFTLKIRSTKLEDSAMYFCASSDRGRSEAFFGQGTRLTVV.

In its sample, this clone was seen once. V gene TRBV6-2 or TRBV6-3 combines with J gene TRBJ2-4; 7 bases agree with TRBD1. The CDR3 is 17 residues long. Germline V gene lookup returns CDR1 MNHEY and CDR2 SVGEGT. The V segment lost 2 bases and the J segment 8 bases; nucleotides outside the gene matches: 15. The CDR3 DNA reads as TGTGCCAGCAGTTACCACCCCCGCACTCGAGACAGGGACATTCAGTACTTC. It is translated as CASSYHPRTRDRDIQYF.

There are a few counts of this clone. The chain couples TRBV14 to TRBJ1-1, with 9 bases that match TRBD1. Germline V lookup: CDR1 SGHDN, CDR2 FVKESK. J lost 4 bases, V lost 7 bases, and 10 bases had no gene match. This CDR3 has 15 amino acids. CDR3 coding DNA: TGTGCCAGCACCCCGGGACAGGGAACGGGCACTGAAGCTTTCTTT. This codes for CASTPGQGTGTEAFF.

The gene calls are TRBV10-2 and TRBJ1-1; a weak D match, TRBD1 (5 bases). From germline, CDR1 is WSHSY and CDR2 SAAADI. This CDR3 comprises 12 residues. Deletions cut 11 bases from V and 0 bases from J, with 10 bases between. The CDR3 region is CASRQMNTEAFF. The CDR3, as DNA: TGCGCCTCCAGACAGATGAACACTGAAGCTTTCTTT.

The rearrangement links TRBV29-1 to TRBJ2-7, with D perhaps matching TRBD1 (6 bases). Trimming took 4 bases from V and 3 from J, leaving 10 bases between them. The CDR3 is 12 amino acids. Germline V lookup: CDR1 SQVTM, CDR2 ANQGSEA. CDR3: CSVVVQGYEQYF. The CDR3 DNA reads TGCAGCGTTGTCGTACAGGGCTACGAGCAGTACTTC.